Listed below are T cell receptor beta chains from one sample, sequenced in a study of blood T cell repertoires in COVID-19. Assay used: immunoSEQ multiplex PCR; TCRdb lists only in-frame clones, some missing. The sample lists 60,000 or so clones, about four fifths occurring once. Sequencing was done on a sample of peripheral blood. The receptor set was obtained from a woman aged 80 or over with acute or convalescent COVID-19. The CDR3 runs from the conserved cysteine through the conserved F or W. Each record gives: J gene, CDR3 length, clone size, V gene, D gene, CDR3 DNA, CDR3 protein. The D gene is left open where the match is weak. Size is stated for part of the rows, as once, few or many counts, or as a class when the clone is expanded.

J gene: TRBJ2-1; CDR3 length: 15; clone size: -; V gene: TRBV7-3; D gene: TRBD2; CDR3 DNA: TGTGCCAGCAGCTTAGCAGCGGGGGCATACAATGAGCAGTTCTTC; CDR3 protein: CASSLAAGAYNEQFF
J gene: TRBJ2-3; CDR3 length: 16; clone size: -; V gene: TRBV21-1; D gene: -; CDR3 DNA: TGTGCCAGCAGCAAGGCCCCCCCGCCAGACACAGATACGCAGTATTTT; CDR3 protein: CASSKAPPPDTDTQYF
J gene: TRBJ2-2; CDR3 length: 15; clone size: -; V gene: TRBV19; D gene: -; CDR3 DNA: TGTGCCAGTAGCGGACTCCTCACGGGCACCGGGGAGCTGTTTTTT; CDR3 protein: CASSGLLTGTGELFF
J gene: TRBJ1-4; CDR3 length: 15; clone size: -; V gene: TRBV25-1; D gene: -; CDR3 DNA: TGTGCCAGCAGCGGCATTCAGGGGCGACGGGAAAAACTGTTTTTT; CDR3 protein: CASSGIQGRREKLFF
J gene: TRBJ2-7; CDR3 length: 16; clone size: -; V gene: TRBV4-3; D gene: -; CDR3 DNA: TGCGCCAGCAGCCAAGAGACGACACAGTCAGCCTACGAGCAGTACTTC; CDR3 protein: CASSQETTQSAYEQYF
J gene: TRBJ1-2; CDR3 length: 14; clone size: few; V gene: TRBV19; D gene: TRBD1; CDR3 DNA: TGTGCCAGTAAGAGCGACAGGGCCAACTATGGCTACACCTTC; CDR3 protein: CASKSDRANYGYTF
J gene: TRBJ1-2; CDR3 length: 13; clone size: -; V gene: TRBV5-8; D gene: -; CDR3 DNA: TGTGCCAGCAGCTCGACACCTTACTATGGCTACACCTTC; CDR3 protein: CASSSTPYYGYTF
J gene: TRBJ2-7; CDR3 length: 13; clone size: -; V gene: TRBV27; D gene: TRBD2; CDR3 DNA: TGTGCCAGCAGCTGGACTAGACGCTACGAGCAGTACTTC; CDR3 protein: CASSWTRRYEQYF
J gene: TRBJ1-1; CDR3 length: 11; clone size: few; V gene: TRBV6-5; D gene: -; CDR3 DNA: TGTGCCAGCAGTTACGCAACAGAAGCTTTCTTT; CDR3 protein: CASSYATEAFF
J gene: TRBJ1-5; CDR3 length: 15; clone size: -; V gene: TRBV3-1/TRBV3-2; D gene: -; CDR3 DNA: TGTGCCAGCAGCCAAGATATCTCCTTTAATCAGCCCCAGCATTTT; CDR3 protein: CASSQDISFNQPQHF
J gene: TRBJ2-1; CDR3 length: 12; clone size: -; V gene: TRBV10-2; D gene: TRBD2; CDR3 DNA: TGCGCCACTGGCCTAGCGGGAGATGAGCAGTTCTTC; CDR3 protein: CATGLAGDEQFF
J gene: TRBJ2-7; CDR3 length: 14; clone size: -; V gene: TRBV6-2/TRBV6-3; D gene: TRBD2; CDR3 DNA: TGTGCCAGCAGGCCTAGCGGGGGCCCCCCCGAGCAGTACTTC; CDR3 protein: CASRPSGGPPEQYF
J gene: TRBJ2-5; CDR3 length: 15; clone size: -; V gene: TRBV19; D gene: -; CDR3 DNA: TGTGCCAGTAGTCCCACTCGCGATTTCCAAGAGACCCAGTACTTC; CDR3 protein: CASSPTRDFQETQYF
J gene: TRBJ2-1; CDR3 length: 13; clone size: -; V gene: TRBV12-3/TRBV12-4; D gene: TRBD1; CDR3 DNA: TGTGCCAGCAGTCCCTACCGACAGGGGTCGCAGTTCTTC; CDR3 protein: CASSPYRQGSQFF
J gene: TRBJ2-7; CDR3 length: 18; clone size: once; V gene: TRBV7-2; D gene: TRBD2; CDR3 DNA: TGTGCCAGCAGCTCAAAATCCTTAACTAGCGGGGGGCAAAACGAGCAGTACTTC; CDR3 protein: CASSSKSLTSGGQNEQYF
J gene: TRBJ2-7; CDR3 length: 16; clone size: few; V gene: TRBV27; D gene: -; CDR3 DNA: TGTGCCAGCAGTCATTCGATTGGAGAGATCTTCTACGAGCAGTACTTC; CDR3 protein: CASSHSIGEIFYEQYF
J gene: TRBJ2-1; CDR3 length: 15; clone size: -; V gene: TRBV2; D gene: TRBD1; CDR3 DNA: TGTGCCACACAGGGGGCGATAGGGGTTTACAATGAGCAGTTCTTC; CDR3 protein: CATQGAIGVYNEQFF
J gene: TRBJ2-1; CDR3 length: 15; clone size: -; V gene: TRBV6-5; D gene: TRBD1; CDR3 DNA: TGTGCCAGCAGTCGTCCGGGACAGGGAGTCAATGAGCAGTTCTTC; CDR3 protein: CASSRPGQGVNEQFF
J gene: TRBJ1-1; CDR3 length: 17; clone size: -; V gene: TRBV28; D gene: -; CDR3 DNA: TGTGCCAGCAGTTTACGGGTTTTTCGCCACATGAACACTGAAGCTTTCTTT; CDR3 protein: CASSLRVFRHMNTEAFF
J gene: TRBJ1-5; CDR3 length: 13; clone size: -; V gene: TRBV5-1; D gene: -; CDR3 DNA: TGCGCCAGCAGCTCCGTCGGCAATCAGCCCCAGCATTTT; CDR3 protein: CASSSVGNQPQHF
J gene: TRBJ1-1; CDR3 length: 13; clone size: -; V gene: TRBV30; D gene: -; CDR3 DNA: TGTGCCTGGCGCGTAGCCATGAACACTGAAGCTTTCTTT; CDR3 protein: CAWRVAMNTEAFF
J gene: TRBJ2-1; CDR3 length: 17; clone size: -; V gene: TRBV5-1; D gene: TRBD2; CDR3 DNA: TGCGCCAGCAGCTGGGGGACTAGCGGGCCCAGGAGTAATGAGCAGTTCTTC; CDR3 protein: CASSWGTSGPRSNEQFF
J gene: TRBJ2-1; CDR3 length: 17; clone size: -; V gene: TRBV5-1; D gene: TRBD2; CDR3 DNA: TGCGCCAGCAGCCTCGTCTCTAGCGGGGGGGCCTACAATGAGCAGTTCTTC; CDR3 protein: CASSLVSSGGAYNEQFF
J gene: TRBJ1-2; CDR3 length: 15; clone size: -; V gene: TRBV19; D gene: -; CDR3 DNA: TGTGCCAGTAAATCCGCCGGGGAGTTCGTCTATGGCTACACCTTC; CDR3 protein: CASKSAGEFVYGYTF
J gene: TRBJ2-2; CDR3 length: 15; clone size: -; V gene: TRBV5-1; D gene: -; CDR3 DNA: TGCGCCAGCAGCGCCGGACAGATATACACCGGGGAGCTGTTTTTT; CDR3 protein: CASSAGQIYTGELFF
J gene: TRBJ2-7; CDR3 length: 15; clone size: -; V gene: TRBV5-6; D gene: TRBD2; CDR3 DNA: TGTGCCAGCAGCTTGGGTAGCGGGAGATCCTACGAGCAGTACTTC; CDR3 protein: CASSLGSGRSYEQYF
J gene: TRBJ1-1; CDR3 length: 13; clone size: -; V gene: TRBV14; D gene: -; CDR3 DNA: TGTGCCAGCAGTCAAAGCCAGGGGTTTGAAGCTTTCTTT; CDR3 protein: CASSQSQGFEAFF
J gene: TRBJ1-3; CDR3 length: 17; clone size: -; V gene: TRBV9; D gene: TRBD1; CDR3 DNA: TGTGCCAGCAGCGTAGCTCCCGGGACAGGGGTAGGAAACACCATATATTTT; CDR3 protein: CASSVAPGTGVGNTIYF
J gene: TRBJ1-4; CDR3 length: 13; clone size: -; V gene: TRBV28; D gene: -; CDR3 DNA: TGTGCCAGTCAAAGGGGGAGTAATGAAAAACTGTTTTTT; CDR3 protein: CASQRGSNEKLFF
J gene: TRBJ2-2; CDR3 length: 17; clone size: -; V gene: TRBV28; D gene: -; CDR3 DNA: TGTGCCAGCAGTTTGGGGGGGGCGGGCGCGAACACCGGGGAGCTGTTTTTT; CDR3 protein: CASSLGGAGANTGELFF
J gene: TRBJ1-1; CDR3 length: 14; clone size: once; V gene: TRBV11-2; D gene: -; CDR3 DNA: TGTGCCAGCAGCCCCTTCTTGGGGGGCACTGAAGCTTTCTTT; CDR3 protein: CASSPFLGGTEAFF
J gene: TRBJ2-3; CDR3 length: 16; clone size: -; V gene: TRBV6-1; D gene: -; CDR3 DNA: TGTGCCAGCAGTGCCCTCCAGGGCCGATCTACAGATACGCAGTATTTT; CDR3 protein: CASSALQGRSTDTQYF
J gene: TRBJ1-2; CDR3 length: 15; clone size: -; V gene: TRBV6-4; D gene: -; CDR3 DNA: TGTGCCAGCAGTGGTATCATTGGAGCTAACTATGGCTACACCTTC; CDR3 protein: CASSGIIGANYGYTF
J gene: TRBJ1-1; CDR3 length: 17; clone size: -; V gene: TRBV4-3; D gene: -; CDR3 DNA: TGCGCCAGCAGCCAAGATCTTACGGGATTAGAGAACACTGAAGCTTTCTTT; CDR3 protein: CASSQDLTGLENTEAFF
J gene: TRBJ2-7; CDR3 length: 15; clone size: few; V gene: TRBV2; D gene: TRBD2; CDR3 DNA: TGTGCCACCCAAAGACAAAGGCTAGCGGGAAGCGAGCAGTACTTC; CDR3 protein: CATQRQRLAGSEQYF
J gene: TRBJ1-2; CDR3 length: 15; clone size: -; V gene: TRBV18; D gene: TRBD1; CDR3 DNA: TGTGCCAGCTCACCCCTGGGACAGGTAGACTATGGCTACACCTTC; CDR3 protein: CASSPLGQVDYGYTF
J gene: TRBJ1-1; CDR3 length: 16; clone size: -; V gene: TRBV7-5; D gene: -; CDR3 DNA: TGTGCCAGAAGCTTAGAGGCGGGGACTTCGAACACTGAAGCTTTCTTT; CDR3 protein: CARSLEAGTSNTEAFF
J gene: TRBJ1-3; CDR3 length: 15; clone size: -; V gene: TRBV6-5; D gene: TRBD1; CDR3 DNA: TGTGCCAGCAGGGGACAGGGGGTCTCTGGAAACACCATATATTTT; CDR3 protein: CASRGQGVSGNTIYF
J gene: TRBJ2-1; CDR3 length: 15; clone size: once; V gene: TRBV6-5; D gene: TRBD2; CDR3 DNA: TGTGCCAGCTCCTCTAGCGGGAGGGCCGGCGATGAGCAGTTCTTC; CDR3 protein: CASSSSGRAGDEQFF
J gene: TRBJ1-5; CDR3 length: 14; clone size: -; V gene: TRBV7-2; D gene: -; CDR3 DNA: TGTGCCAGCAGCCCCTCGGGGAGAAATCAGCCCCAGCATTTT; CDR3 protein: CASSPSGRNQPQHF
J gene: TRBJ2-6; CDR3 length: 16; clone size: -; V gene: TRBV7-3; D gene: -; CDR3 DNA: TGTGCCAGCAGCGGACAGACACTCTCTGGGGCCAACGTCCTGACTTTC; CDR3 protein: CASSGQTLSGANVLTF
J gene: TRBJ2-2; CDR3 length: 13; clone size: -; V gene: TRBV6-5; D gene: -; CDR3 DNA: TGTGTCACGAGGCAACCGAACACCGGGGAGCTGTTTTTT; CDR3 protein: CVTRQPNTGELFF
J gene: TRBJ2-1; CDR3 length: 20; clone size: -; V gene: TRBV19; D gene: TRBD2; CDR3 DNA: TGTGCCAGTAGTACCGCCCGACAGTTACGAGCGGGGGACCCCCCCCATGAGCAGTTCTTC; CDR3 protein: CASSTARQLRAGDPPHEQFF
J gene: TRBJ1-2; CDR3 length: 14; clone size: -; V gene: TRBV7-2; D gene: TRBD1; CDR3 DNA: TGTGCCAGCAGCCCCGGACAGGGAGCGCGCGGCTACACCTTC; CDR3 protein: CASSPGQGARGYTF
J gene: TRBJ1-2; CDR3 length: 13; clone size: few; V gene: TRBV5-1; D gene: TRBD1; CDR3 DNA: TGCGCCAGCAGACTCGGGACAGGGGATGGCTACACCTTC; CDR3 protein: CASRLGTGDGYTF
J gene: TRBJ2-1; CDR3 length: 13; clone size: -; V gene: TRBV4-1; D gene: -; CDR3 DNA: TGCGCCAGCAGCCAGGGGGCGTTGGATGAGCAGTTCTTC; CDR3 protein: CASSQGALDEQFF
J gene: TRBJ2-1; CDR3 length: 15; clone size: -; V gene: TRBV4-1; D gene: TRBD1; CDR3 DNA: TGCGCCAGCAGCCAAGGAAGTCAGGGGGACAATGAGCAGTTCTTC; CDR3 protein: CASSQGSQGDNEQFF
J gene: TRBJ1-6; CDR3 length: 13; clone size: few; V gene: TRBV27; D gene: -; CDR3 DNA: TGTGCCACCAAGACTTCCTATAATTCACCCCTCCACTTT; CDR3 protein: CATKTSYNSPLHF
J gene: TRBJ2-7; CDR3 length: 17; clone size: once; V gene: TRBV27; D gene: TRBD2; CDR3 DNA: TGTGCCAGCAGTTTTGAGCGGACTAGCGGGAGCTCCTACGAGCAGTACTTC; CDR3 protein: CASSFERTSGSSYEQYF
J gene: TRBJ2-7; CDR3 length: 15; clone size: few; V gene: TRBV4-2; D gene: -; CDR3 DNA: TGTGCCAGCAGCCAAGAAGAGGGGACATACTACGAGCAGTACTTC; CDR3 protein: CASSQEEGTYYEQYF
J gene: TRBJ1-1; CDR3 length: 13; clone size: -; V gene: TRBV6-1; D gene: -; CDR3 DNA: TGTGCCAGCAGTGAAGGGGGGCCCACTGAAGCTTTCTTT; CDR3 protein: CASSEGGPTEAFF
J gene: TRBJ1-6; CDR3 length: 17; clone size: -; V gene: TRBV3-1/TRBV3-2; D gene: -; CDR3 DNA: TGTGCCAGCAGCCAAGGATGGGGGCTTTCGAATAATTCACCCCTCCACTTT; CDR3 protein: CASSQGWGLSNNSPLHF
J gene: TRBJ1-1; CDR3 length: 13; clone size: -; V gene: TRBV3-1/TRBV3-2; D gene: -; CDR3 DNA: TGTGCCAGCAGCCAAGCAGGGGCCACTGAAGCTTTCTTT; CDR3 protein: CASSQAGATEAFF
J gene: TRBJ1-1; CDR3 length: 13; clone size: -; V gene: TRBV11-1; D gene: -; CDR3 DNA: TGTGCCAGTGAGACAGGTATGAACACTGAAGCTTTCTTT; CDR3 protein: CASETGMNTEAFF
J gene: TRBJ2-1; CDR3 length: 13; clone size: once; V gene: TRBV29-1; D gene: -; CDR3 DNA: TGCAGCGTTGATTTTCCTCGCGACAATGAGCAGTTCTTC; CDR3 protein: CSVDFPRDNEQFF
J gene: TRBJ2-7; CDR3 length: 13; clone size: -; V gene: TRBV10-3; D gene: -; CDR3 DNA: TGTGCCATCAGTGAGTCCGAGGGCTACGAGCAGTACTTC; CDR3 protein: CAISESEGYEQYF
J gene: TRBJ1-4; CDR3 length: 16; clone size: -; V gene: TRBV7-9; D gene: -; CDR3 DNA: TGTGCCAGCAGCTCCGGGACACTTGAGGTCTTAGAAAAACTGTTTTTT; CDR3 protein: CASSSGTLEVLEKLFF
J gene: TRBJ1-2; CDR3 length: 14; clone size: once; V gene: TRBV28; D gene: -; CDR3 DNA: TGTGCCAGCAGTTCCCGGTTCCGTGCCTATGGCTACACCTTC; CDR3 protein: CASSSRFRAYGYTF
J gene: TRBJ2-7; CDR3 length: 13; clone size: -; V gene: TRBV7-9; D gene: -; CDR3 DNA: TGTGCCAGCAGCTTTGGCTTTGGCTACGAGCAGTACTTC; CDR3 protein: CASSFGFGYEQYF
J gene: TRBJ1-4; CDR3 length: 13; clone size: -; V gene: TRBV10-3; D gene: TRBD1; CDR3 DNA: TGTGCCATTCGAAACAGGGGTGGGGAAAAACTGTTTTTT; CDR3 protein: CAIRNRGGEKLFF